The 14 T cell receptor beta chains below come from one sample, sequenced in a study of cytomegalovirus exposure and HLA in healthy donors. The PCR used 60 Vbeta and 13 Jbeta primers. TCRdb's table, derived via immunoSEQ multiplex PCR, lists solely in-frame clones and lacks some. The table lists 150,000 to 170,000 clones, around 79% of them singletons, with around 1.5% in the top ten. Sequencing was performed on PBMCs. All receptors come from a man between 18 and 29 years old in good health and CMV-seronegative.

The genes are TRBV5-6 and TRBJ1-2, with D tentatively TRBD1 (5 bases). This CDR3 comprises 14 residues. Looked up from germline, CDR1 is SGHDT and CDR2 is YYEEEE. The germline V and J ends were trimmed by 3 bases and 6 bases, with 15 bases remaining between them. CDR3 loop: CASSSYRFIDGYTF. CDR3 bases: TGTGCCAGCAGCTCATACAGGTTTATCGATGGCTACACCTTC.

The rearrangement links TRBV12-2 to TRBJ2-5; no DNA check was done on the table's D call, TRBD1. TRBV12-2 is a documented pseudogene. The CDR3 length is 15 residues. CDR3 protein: CASRSQGGRQETQYF. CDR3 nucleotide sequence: TGTGCAAGTCGCTCACAGGGGGGTCGACAAGAGACCCAGTACTTC.

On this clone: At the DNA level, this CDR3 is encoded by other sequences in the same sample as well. The CDR3 reads CASSPTGTENQPQHF. The CDR3 region has the DNA TGTGCCAGCAGCCCAACCGGGACAGAGAATCAGCCCCAGCATTTT. This rearrangement joins TRBV11-2 to TRBJ1-5, with TRBD1 identical over 7 bases. CDR3 size: 15 residues. Germline trimming cut 5 bases from V and 4 bases from J; bases unmatched to any gene: 8. CDR1 is SGHAT and CDR2 is FQNNGV in the germline V gene.

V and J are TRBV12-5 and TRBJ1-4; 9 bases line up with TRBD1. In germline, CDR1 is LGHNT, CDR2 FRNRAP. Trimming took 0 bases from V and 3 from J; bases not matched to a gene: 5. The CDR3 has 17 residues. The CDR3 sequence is CASGLVLRTGANEKLFF. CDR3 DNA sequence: TGTGCTAGTGGTTTGGTACTGAGGACAGGGGCTAATGAAAAACTGTTTTTT.

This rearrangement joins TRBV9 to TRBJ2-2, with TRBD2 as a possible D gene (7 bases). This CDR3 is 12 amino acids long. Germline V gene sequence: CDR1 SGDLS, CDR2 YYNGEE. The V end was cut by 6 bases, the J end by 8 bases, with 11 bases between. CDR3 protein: CASKGGSGELFF. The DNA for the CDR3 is TGTGCCAGCAAGGGGGGGTCTGGGGAGCTGTTTTTT.

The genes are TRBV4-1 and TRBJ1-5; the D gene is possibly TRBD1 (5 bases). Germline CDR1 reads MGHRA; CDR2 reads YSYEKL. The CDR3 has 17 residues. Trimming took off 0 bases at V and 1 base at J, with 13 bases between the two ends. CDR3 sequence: CASSQDEEGRSNQPQHF. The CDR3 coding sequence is TGCGCCAGCAGCCAAGATGAGGAGGGGCGCAGCAATCAGCCCCAGCATTTT.

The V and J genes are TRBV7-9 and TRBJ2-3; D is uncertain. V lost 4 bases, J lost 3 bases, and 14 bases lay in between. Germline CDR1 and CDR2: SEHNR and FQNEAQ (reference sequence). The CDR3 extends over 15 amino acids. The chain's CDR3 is CASSSLGRGTDTQYF. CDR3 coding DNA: TGTGCCAGCAGCTCCCTAGGCCGCGGAACAGATACGCAGTATTTT.

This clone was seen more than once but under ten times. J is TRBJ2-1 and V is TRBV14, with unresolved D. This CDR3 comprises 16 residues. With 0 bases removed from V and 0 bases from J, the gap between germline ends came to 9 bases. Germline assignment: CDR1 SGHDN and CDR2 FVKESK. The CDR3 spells CASSQDYLLSYNEQFF. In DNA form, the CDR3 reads TGTGCCAGCAGCCAAGACTACCTTCTCTCCTACAATGAGCAGTTCTTC.

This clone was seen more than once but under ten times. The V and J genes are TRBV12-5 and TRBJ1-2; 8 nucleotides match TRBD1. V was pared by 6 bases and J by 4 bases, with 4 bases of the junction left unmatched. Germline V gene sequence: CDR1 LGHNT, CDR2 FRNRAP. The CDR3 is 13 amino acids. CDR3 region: CASGSGGSYGYTF. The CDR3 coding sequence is TGTGCTAGTGGGTCAGGGGGCAGCTATGGCTACACCTTC.

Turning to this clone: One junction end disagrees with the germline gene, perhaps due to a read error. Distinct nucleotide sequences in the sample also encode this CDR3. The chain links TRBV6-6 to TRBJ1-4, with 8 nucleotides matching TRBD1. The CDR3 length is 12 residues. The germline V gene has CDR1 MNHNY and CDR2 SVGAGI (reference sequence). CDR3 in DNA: TGTGCCAGCGCACAGGGGGATGAAAAATTGTTTTTT. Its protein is CASAQGDEKLFF.

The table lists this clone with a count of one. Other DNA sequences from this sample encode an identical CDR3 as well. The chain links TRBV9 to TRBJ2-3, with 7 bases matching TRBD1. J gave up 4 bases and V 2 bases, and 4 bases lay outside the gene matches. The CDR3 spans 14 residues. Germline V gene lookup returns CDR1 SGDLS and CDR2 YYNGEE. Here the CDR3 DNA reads TGTGCCAGCAGCGTCCGGCAGGGGGCAGATACGCAGTATTTT. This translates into CASSVRQGADTQYF. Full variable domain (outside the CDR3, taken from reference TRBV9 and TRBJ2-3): DSGVTQTPKHLITATGQRVTLRCSPRSGDLSVYWYQQSLDQGLQFLIQYYNGEERAKGNILERFSAQQFPDLHSELNLSSLELGDSALYFCASSVRQGADTQYFGPGTRLTVL.

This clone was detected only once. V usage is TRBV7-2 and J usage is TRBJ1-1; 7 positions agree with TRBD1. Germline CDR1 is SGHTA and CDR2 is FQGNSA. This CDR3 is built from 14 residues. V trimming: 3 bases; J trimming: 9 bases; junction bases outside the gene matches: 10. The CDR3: CASSFERDSTQAFF. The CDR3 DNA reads TGTGCCAGCAGCTTTGAAAGGGACAGTACTCAAGCTTTCTTT.

For the CDR3, the DNA is TGTGCCAGCAGGGGGACTAGCGGGAGAGAGGGCGAGCAGTACTTC. Its protein is CASRGTSGREGEQYF. The rearrangement joins TRBV2 to TRBJ2-7; TRBD2 aligns across 14 bases. V gave up 6 bases and J gave up 6 bases; unmatched junction bases: 7. Germline V gives CDR1 SNHLY, CDR2 FYNNEI. The CDR3 covers 15 residues.

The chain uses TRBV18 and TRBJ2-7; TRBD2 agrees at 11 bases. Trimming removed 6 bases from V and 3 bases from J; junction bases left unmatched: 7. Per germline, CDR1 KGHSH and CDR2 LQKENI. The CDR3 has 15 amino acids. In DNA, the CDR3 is TGTGCCAGCTCCTTAGGGACTAGCGGATACTACGAGCAGTACTTC. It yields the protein CASSLGTSGYYEQYF.